This TCR beta chain was retrieved from a study of blood T cell repertoires in COVID-19 (dated by TCRdb to 2020 to 2021). In terms of the full investigation: Samples covering the acute and convalescent phases of COVID-19 were provided by collaborators in the United States, Italy and Spain. The prospective study material was composed of cDNA or gDNA derived from T cells, B-cell-depleted T cells, or PBMCs. Subjects who had been exposed to COVID-19, were actively infected with it, or had recovered from it provided the deeply sampled blood TCRbeta repertoires that made up the dataset. A freely available public database, intended as a resource for researchers studying the immune response to SARS-CoV-2, is where the repertoires were released. The samples were drawn from the first 160 participants of the ongoing ImmuneRACE study and from some 1,300 subjects provided by 6 global collaborators. Nearly every sample came with metadata listing a de-identified subject ID, COVID-19 status, age in years and sex. Where HLA class I and class II types were available, the types were taken from metadata supplied by the sample provider, not from assay-based typing. What the work shows at the level of the full study, not this receptor alone: The quantity of clinical and demographic metadata differed by source and by participant and was supplied without curation.

The germline V gene specifies SNHLY as CDR1 and FYNNEI as CDR2. V is cut by 0 bases and J by 6 bases, and the space between the germline ends is 12 bases. The CDR3, from cysteine to phenylalanine, totals 15 residues. The CDR3 DNA has 45 bases and is translated from base 1. TCRbeta CDR3 regions were amplified from genomic DNA using the immunoSEQ Assay, a bias-controlled multiplex PCR. The published analysis was carried out like this. Nucleated cell counts per sample were estimated from amplification of reference gene primers within the assay. To quantify the absolute abundance of each unique TCRbeta CDR3 rearrangement, sequence reads were collapsed and filtered. For each sample, productive Simpson clonality was calculated as the square root of Simpson's diversity index over productive rearrangements. Imported from immuneACCESS, the table was reduced by TCRdb to in-frame sequences with V and J called. These copies leave out some clones; in studies compared against another copy, an unresolved V gene accounts for under half, and the cause of the remainder is not known. That table furnishes V, J and clone size, whereas the DNA furnished D and trimming. The sample table shows roughly 84,000 clones, and around 81% are seen once. Approximately 20% of the sample belongs to the ten largest clones.

This clone occurred a few times. Its antigen is not yet known. Per-nucleotide qualities are absent, and no much larger clonotype sits a single base away. Collaborating institutions collected whole blood in K2EDTA tubes following their own protocols. Collaborator samples were shipped for TCRbeta analysis as frozen whole blood, isolated PBMCs, or DNA extracted from either sample type. The source of this sequence is a man older than 75 with active or convalescent COVID-19. Recombination connected TRBV2 to TRBJ1-5; the D gene is perhaps TRBD1, on 5 matching bases. The specimen was peripheral blood. The encoded CDR3 is CASSEALRGSQPQHF. The DNA reads TGTGCCAGCAGTGAAGCGCTTCGGGGGTCTCAGCCCCAGCATTTT.